Listed here are 13 T cell receptor beta chains from one sample, sequenced in a study of blood T cell repertoires in COVID-19. TCRdb's table, derived via immunoSEQ multiplex PCR, lists solely in-frame clones and lacks some. The table records about 300,000 clones, more than 75% of them present only once. Specimen: PBMCs or T cells enriched from blood (not recorded which). The receptors stem from a young woman who had recovered from COVID-19.

The chain recombines TRBV27 with TRBJ1-1, with 9 bases matching TRBD1. Germline values: CDR1 MNHEY, CDR2 SMNVEV (reference sequence). The CDR3 length is 14 residues. The junction had 6 bases not matched to a gene; V was cut back by 6 bases and J by 4 bases. CDR3 in amino acids: CASREQGALTEAFF. CDR3 in DNA: TGTGCCAGCAGGGAACAGGGGGCTCTCACTGAAGCTTTCTTT.

The rearrangement joins TRBV15 to TRBJ2-2, with D perhaps TRBD2 (5 bases). Germline CDR1 is LNHNV and CDR2 is YYDKDF (reference sequence). The germline V and J ends were trimmed by 5 bases and 1 base, with 8 bases remaining between them. This CDR3 spans 14 amino acids. Here the CDR3 DNA reads TGTGCCACCAGCGTTGCGGGGAACACCGGGGAGCTGTTTTTT. This gives the protein CATSVAGNTGELFF.

V is TRBV5-1 and J is TRBJ1-5; 10 bases are a match to TRBD1. Per the germline V gene, CDR1 is SGHRS and CDR2 is YFSETQ. The trim removed 4 bases at V and 5 bases at J, leaving 6 bases unmatched. The CDR3 has 15 residues. The CDR3 DNA is TGCGCCAGCAGCCTGGACGGGACAGGGGATCAGCCCCAGCATTTT. This encodes CASSLDGTGDQPQHF.

The rearrangement joins TRBV5-4 to TRBJ2-5, with 11 bases lining up with TRBD2. The CDR3 runs 17 residues. Germline V gene lookup returns CDR1 SGHNT and CDR2 YYREEE (reference sequence). V lost 6 bases, J lost 4 bases, and 14 bases stayed unmatched. CDR3 loop: CASKSLAGGGGGETQYF. The DNA for the CDR3 is TGTGCCAGCAAATCCCTAGCGGGAGGAGGTGGGGGAGAGACCCAGTACTTC.

The chain employs TRBV27 and TRBJ2-5; D is unresolved. This CDR3 comprises 11 residues. The V end was cut by 3 bases, the J end by 5 bases, with 4 bases between. Looked up from germline, CDR1 is MNHEY and CDR2 is SMNVEV (reference sequence). CDR3 sequence: CASSFRETQYF. DNA of the CDR3: TGTGCCAGCAGTTTTCGTGAGACCCAGTACTTC.

The rearrangement links TRBV2 to TRBJ1-5; no reliable D call. CDR3 length equals 15 residues. V was pared by 4 bases and J by 0 bases, with 10 bases between. CDR1 is SNHLY, CDR2 FYNNEI, per germline. CDR3 in amino acids: CASSVQEYSNQPQHF. The CDR3 bases are TGTGCCAGCAGTGTGCAGGAATATAGCAATCAGCCCCAGCATTTT.

This clone was seen just once. The gene calls are TRBV7-8 and TRBJ1-2, with D maybe TRBD1 (6 bases). The CDR3 spans 12 residues. CDR1 is SGHVS and CDR2 is FQNEAQ in the germline V gene. The V gene lost 1 base and the J gene lost 7 bases, with 7 bases spanning the gap. CDR3 coding DNA: TGTGCCAGCAGCTTAGGGACAGCTGGCTACACCTTC. Protein product: CASSLGTAGYTF.

The CDR3, as DNA: TGTGCCTGGAGTGTAAGGTTCAGGATCAGGGGAGGGTTCAATGAGCAGTTCTTC. Its protein is CAWSVRFRIRGGFNEQFF. The rearrangement joins TRBV30 to TRBJ2-1; possible D gene TRBD2, 7 bases. The V end lost 0 bases, the J end lost 6 bases, and 24 bases lay between the germline ends. Per germline, CDR1 GTSNPN and CDR2 SVGIG (reference sequence). This CDR3 comprises 18 residues.

The J gene is TRBJ1-2, the V gene TRBV3-1 (or the pseudogene TRBV3-2); tentative D call: TRBD1 (6 bases). Trimming pared 1 base from V and 8 bases from J, leaving 11 bases between. The CDR3 has 13 amino acids. Per the germline V gene, CDR1 is LGHDT and CDR2 is YNNKEL (reference sequence). The CDR3 DNA follows: TGTGCCAGCAGCCAAGGAACAGGGTCGGGCTACACCTTC. Amino acid sequence: CASSQGTGSGYTF.

V is TRBV7-9 and J is TRBJ1-2; 9 bases match TRBD1. Trimming removed 3 bases from V and 1 base from J; junction bases left unmatched: 6. The CDR3 is 16 amino acids. The germline gives CDR1 SEHNR, CDR2 FQNEAQ (reference sequence). CDR3: CASSFPGQGLNYGYTF. CDR3 in DNA: TGTGCCAGCAGCTTCCCGGGACAGGGACTTAACTATGGCTACACCTTC.

The chain uses TRBV19 and TRBJ2-3, with TRBD2 as a possible D gene (5 bases). This CDR3 is 15 amino acids long. From germline, CDR1 is LNHDA and CDR2 SQIVND (reference sequence). The V end lost 6 bases, the J end lost 0 bases, and 13 bases lay between the germline ends. CDR3 loop: CASSPQRTSTDTQYF. The CDR3 bases are TGTGCCAGTAGCCCCCAAAGGACTAGCACAGATACGCAGTATTTT.

This clone was observed a handful of times. V is TRBV2 and J is TRBJ1-5, with 8 bases that match TRBD1. Unmatched junction bases numbered 9, after V lost 5 bases and J lost 3 bases. The CDR3 consists of 16 residues. Germline lookup yields CDR1 SNHLY and CDR2 FYNNEI. CDR3 coding DNA: TGTGCCAGCAGTTACTGGGGACAGGATCTCAATCAGCCCCAGCATTTT. Its translation: CASSYWGQDLNQPQHF.

This clone was seen just once. This chain links TRBV2 with TRBJ2-5, with 14 positions matching TRBD2. The germline gives CDR1 SNHLY, CDR2 FYNNEI. The CDR3 is 16 residues long. Trimming took 7 bases from V and 1 from J; bases not matched to a gene: 5. The CDR3 region has the DNA TGTGCCAGCAAGCAAGGGACTAGCGGGGGCCAAGAGACCCAGTACTTC. Its protein is CASKQGTSGGQETQYF.